One sample yielded the 14 T cell receptor beta chains listed below, sequenced in a study of T cell repertoires in cytomegalovirus infection. TCRdb passed the reads through MiXCR, listing each CDR3 protein once. This table has nearly 700,000 distinct CDR3 sequences, around a third appearing once. No antigen has been assigned to these receptors. Sequencing was performed on cultured PBMCs, taken from culture after CMV antigen stimulation. Receptors originate from a human donor in good health (CMV status not recorded). Some clones in this sample may be carry-over from other donors' samples.

A note on this clonotype: A far larger clone is off by one base, so a read error is likely. J is TRBJ2-7 and V is TRBV7-6; a weak D match, TRBD2 (5 bases). Germline CDR1 and CDR2: SGHVS and FNYEAQ. This CDR3 spans 13 amino acids. Trimming took off 1 base at V and 2 bases at J, with 6 bases between the two ends. The CDR3 bases are TGTGCCAGCAGCTTAGAACTAGCCTACGAGCAGTACTTC. Translation gives CASSLELAYEQYF.

The V gene is TRBV29-1, the J gene TRBJ2-1; TRBD2 is a possible D gene (7 bases). Germline V lookup: CDR1 SQVTM, CDR2 ANQGSEA. The CDR3 loop spans 16 amino acids. Trimming pared 6 bases from V and 0 bases from J, leaving 18 bases between. As DNA, the CDR3 is TGCAGCGTCGGCGGAAGGGGGGGGAGCTCCTACAATGAGCAGTTCTTC. It specifies CSVGGRGGSSYNEQFF.

The CDR3 nucleotides are TGTGCCAGTAAATGGGTTCGGGACACTGAAGCTTTCTTT. Its translation: CASKWVRDTEAFF. The chain couples TRBV19 to TRBJ1-1, with D unresolved. CDR3 length equals 13 residues. Germline CDR1 reads LNHDA; CDR2 reads SQIVND (reference sequence). V dropped 7 bases and J dropped 3 bases, with 12 bases sitting between them.

This chain connects TRBV6-5 to TRBJ2-7; 7 nucleotides line up with TRBD1. Germline-derived CDR1 and CDR2 are MNHEY and SVGAGI. The CDR3 spans 16 residues. With 5 bases clipped from V and 0 bases from J, the junction kept 10 bases outside the gene matches. CDR3 residues: CASSLVGTDFSYEQYF. For the CDR3, the DNA is TGTGCCAGCAGTCTGGTCGGGACAGACTTCTCCTACGAGCAGTACTTC.

In its sample, this clonotype was seen a few times. The chain has TRBV11-2 and TRBJ2-3; 10 bases align to TRBD2. CDR1 is SGHAT and CDR2 is FQNNGV in the germline V gene. CDR3 length: 21 residues. The ends lost 3 bases at V and 6 bases at J; junction bases unmatched: 24. CDR3 amino acids: CASSLGVRGLLAGEHLDTQYF. The CDR3 region has the DNA TGTGCCAGCAGCTTGGGGGTCAGGGGTCTCCTAGCGGGAGAACACCTGGATACGCAGTATTTT.

There are a few counts of this clonotype. This rearrangement joins TRBV7-9 to TRBJ2-7; no definite D call. Looked up from germline, CDR1 is SEHNR and CDR2 is FQNEAQ (reference sequence). There are 14 residues in the CDR3. Trimming took off 4 bases at V and 1 base at J, with 11 bases between the two ends. The CDR3 spells CASSSIRDSYEQYF. The CDR3 DNA reads TGTGCCAGCAGCTCCATCCGTGATTCCTACGAGCAGTACTTC.

This clonotype was picked up many times. The CDR3 loop reads CASSSGHRAGFGNTIYF. The CDR3 nucleotides are TGTGCCAGCAGCTCAGGACACCGGGCCGGATTTGGAAACACCATATATTTT. This chain connects TRBV7-2 to TRBJ1-3, with D possibly being TRBD1 (5 bases). V dropped 4 bases and J dropped 3 bases, with 19 bases sitting between them. Per the germline V gene, CDR1 is SGHTA and CDR2 is FQGNSA. This CDR3 spans 17 amino acids.

This clonotype was observed a few times. This sequence joins TRBV7-2 and TRBJ2-3; 7 bases are a match to TRBD2. This CDR3 contains 14 residues. Germline V gives CDR1 SGHTA, CDR2 FQGNSA. Trimming removed 1 base from V and 6 bases from J; junction bases left unmatched: 4. The CDR3 loop is CASSLVFGGDTQYF. CDR3 DNA: TGTGCCAGCAGCTTAGTATTCGGGGGGGATACGCAGTATTTT.

This clonotype occurred a few times. The chain employs TRBV18 and TRBJ2-2, with a weak D call TRBD2 (5 bases). From germline, CDR1 is KGHSH and CDR2 LQKENI. The CDR3 sequence is 16 residues long. V gave up 0 bases and J gave up 5 bases, with 13 bases separating them. CDR3 region: CASSPPRADLTGELFF. For the CDR3, the DNA is TGTGCCAGCTCACCACCGAGGGCCGACCTAACCGGGGAGCTGTTTTTT. The whole variable domain, filled in from reference TRBV18 and TRBJ2-2, reads NAGVMQNPRHLVRRRGQEARLRCSPMKGHSHVYWYRQLPEEGLKFMVYLQKENIIDESGMPKERFSAEFPKEGPSILRIQQVVRGDSAAYFCASSPPRADLTGELFFGEGSRLTVL.

This sequence joins TRBV12-3 or TRBV12-4 and TRBJ1-2, with D tentatively TRBD1 (6 bases). Trimming cost V 6 bases and J 4 bases, with 18 bases left between them. This CDR3 has 15 residues. The CDR3: CASSTRLRGGYGYTF. The CDR3 coding sequence is TGTGCCAGCAGCACCCGACTCAGAGGGGGCTATGGCTACACCTTC.

V and J are TRBV7-2 and TRBJ1-6; D remains unclear. CDR1 and CDR2 from the germline V gene are SGHTA and FQGNSA. The CDR3 is made up of 16 amino acids. Trimming took 3 bases from V and 0 from J, leaving 9 bases between them. The CDR3 loop is CASSLDSRSYNSPLHF. The CDR3 nucleotides read TGTGCCAGCAGCTTGGACTCTCGCTCCTATAATTCACCCCTCCACTTT.

V and J are TRBV7-8 and TRBJ1-3; perhaps TRBD1 as D (5 bases). CDR1 and CDR2 from the germline V gene are SGHVS and FQNEAQ. Trimming left V 4 bases short and J 1 base short, with 11 bases between. CDR3 length: 15 residues. The CDR3 DNA sequence: TGTGCCAGCAGCTCCCGACAGACGTCTGGAAACACCATATATTTT. Residues: CASSSRQTSGNTIYF.

V and J are TRBV6-2 or TRBV6-3 and TRBJ2-1; 7 nucleotides agree with TRBD2. Trimming removed 8 bases from V and 8 bases from J; junction bases left unmatched: 15. In germline, CDR1 is MNHEY, CDR2 SVGEGT. This CDR3 is 15 amino acids long. The CDR3 spells CASARISHREDEQFF. As DNA, the CDR3 is TGTGCCAGCGCGCGTATCAGTCACCGGGAGGATGAGCAGTTCTTC.

The chain carries TRBV7-6 and TRBJ2-7; 9 positions match TRBD2. Germline V gene data show CDR1 as SGHVS and CDR2 as FNYEAQ. With V trimmed by 1 base and J by 6 bases, 4 bases remained unmatched. The CDR3 runs 14 residues. CDR3 sequence: CASSLVLAGSEQYF. DNA for the CDR3: TGTGCCAGCAGCTTAGTCCTAGCGGGATCCGAGCAGTACTTC. Full variable domain (rest looked up from reference TRBV7-6 and TRBJ2-7): GAGVSQSPRYKVTKRGQDVALRCDPISGHVSLYWYRQALGQGPEFLTYFNYEAQQDKSGLPNDRFSAERPEGSISTLTIQRTEQRDSAMYRCASSLVLAGSEQYFGPGTRLTVT.